The T cell receptor beta chain under discussion was sequenced for a study of T cell responses to AZD1222 COVID-19 vaccine. Study-wide findings and caveats: Spike was spanned by vaccine-associated CD4 TCRs, which were dominant at 160-218 and 743-854. In a largely white British group with more females than males, clonal diversity was possibly underestimated.

Comments on this clone: Its antigen is not known.

This table comes from immunoSEQ multiplex PCR, and its TCRdb copy is limited to in-frame clones, with some not included. The repertoire includes about 120,000 clones, 70% to 90% of them detected once, and 8.4% sits in the top ten. CDR3 length: 16 amino acids. The V gene end was trimmed by 6 bases and the J gene end by 0 bases; junction bases not matched to a gene: 7. From germline, CDR1 is WSHSY and CDR2 SAAADI. This specimen consisted of peripheral blood, obtained on day 0 of AZD1222 vaccination. This sequence was found in an adult in good health. V usage is TRBV10-2 and J usage is TRBJ2-4, with TRBD1 matching over 8 bases. This chain's CDR3 is CASSTGQGLAKNIQYF. CDR3 coding DNA: TGCGCCAGCAGCACTGGACAGGGCTTAGCCAAAAACATTCAGTACTTC.